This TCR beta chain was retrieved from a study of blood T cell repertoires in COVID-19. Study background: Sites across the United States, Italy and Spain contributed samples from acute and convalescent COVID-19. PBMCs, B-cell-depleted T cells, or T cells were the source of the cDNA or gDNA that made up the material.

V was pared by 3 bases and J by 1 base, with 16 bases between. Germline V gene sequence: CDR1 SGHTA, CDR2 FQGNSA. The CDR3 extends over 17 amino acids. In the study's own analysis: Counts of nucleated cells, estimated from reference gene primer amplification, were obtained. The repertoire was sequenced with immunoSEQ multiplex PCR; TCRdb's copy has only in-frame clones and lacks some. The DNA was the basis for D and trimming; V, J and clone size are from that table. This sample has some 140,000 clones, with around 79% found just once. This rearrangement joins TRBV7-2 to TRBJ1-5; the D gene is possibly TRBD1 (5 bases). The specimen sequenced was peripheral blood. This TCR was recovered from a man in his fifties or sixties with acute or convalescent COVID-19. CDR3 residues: CASSFIGGLGSNQPQHF. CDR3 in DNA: TGTGCCAGCAGCTTTATCGGGGGTTTAGGGAGCAATCAGCCCCAGCATTTT.